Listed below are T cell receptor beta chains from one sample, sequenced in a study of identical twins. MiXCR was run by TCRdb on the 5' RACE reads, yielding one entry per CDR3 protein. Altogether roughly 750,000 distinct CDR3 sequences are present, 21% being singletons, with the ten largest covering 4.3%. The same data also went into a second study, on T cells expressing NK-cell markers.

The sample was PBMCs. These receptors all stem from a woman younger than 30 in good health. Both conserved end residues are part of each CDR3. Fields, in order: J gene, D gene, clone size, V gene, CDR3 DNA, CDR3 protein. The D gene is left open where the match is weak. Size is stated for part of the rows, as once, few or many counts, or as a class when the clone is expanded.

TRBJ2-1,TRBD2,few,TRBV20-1,TGCAGTCCGGGACTAGCGGATCGAAGGGAGCAGTTCTTC,CSPGLADRREQFF
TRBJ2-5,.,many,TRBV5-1,TGCGCCAGCAGCTTGGCCCCGGTACGAGGGACCCAGTACTTC,CASSLAPVRGTQYF
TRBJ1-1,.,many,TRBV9,TGTGCCAGCAGCGTATCGTTGAACACTGAAGCTTTCTTT,CASSVSLNTEAFF
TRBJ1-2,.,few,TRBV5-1,TGCGCCAGCAGCTTGGCCAAGATGGGGGGCGCCGGGGGCTACACCTTC,CASSLAKMGGAGGYTF
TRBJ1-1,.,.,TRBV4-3,TGCGCCAGCAGCCGGGCCGAGGACACTGAAGCTTTCTTT,CASSRAEDTEAFF
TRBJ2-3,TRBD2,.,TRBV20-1,TGCAGTGCGGGGCGACTAGCGGGCCGCACAGATACGCAGTATTTT,CSAGRLAGRTDTQYF
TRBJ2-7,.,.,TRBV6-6,TGTGCCAGCACTGCGGGGGCCTCCTACGAGCAGTACTTC,CASTAGASYEQYF
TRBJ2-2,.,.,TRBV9,TGTGCCAGCAGCTTAACAGTTGACGCAACGAACACCGGGGAGCTGTTTTTT,CASSLTVDATNTGELFF
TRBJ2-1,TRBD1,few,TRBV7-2,TGTGCCAGCAGCTTTACAGGGACAGGGGGCAATGAGCAGTTCTTC,CASSFTGTGGNEQFF
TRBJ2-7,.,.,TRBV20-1,TGCAGTGCTCGCCGGGCAGGGGCGGACGAGCAGTACTTC,CSARRAGADEQYF
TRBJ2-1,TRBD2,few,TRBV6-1,TGTGCCAGCAGTGATAGCGGGACTGAGCAGTTCTTC,CASSDSGTEQFF
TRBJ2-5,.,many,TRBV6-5,TGTGCCAGCAGTTGGGTCCCCGGGGAGACCCAGTACTTC,CASSWVPGETQYF
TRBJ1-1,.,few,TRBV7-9,TGTGCCAGCAGCTTATTGGTGAACACTGAAGCTTTCTTT,CASSLLVNTEAFF
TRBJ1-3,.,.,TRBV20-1,TGCAGTGCCCCTCAGACAATTGGAAACACCATATATTTT,CSAPQTIGNTIYF
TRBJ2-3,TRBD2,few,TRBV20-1,TGCAGTGCCTACACGGGACTAGCGGCTAAAGATACGCAGTATTTT,CSAYTGLAAKDTQYF
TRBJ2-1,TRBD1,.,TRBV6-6,TGTGCCAGCATTAACACAGGGGCTGAGCAGTTCTTC,CASINTGAEQFF
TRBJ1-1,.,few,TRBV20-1,TGCAGTGCTAGTTACACCTCGAACACTGAAGCTTTCTTT,CSASYTSNTEAFF
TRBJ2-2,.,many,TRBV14,TGTGCCAGCAGCCAAGACCCCTCGGGACGCATTACCGGGGAGCTGTTTTTT,CASSQDPSGRITGELFF
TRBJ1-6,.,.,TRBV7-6,TGTGCCAGCAGCTCATCCAGGACCCCAAATTCACCCCTCCACTTT,CASSSSRTPNSPLHF
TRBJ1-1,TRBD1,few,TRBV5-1,TGCGCCAGCAGCGTGGACAGGGGGCCGAACGGGGATGAAGCTTTCTTT,CASSVDRGPNGDEAFF
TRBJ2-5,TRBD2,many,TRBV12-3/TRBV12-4,TGCGCCAGCAGCTTGGCAGCGGGAGGAGGAGAGACCCAGTACTTC,CASSLAAGGGETQYF
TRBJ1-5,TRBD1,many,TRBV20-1,TGCAGTGCTTCGGGACAGGGAGGCCAGCCCCAGCATTTT,CSASGQGGQPQHF
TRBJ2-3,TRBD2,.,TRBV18,TGTGCCAGCTCACCACTAGGACTAGCGGGTCCTACAGATACGCAGTATTTT,CASSPLGLAGPTDTQYF
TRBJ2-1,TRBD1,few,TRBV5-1,TGCGCCAGCAGCCTAGGGACAGTTTACAATGAGCAGTTCTTC,CASSLGTVYNEQFF
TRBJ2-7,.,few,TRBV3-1,TGTGCCAGCAGCCAAGACCTAAGCGCCCCGAGCTCCTACGAGCAGTACTTC,CASSQDLSAPSSYEQYF
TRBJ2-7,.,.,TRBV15,TGTGCCACCAGCGAAGGGGGGCTCTCCTACGAGCAGTACTTC,CATSEGGLSYEQYF
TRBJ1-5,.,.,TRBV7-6,TGTGCCAGCAGCTTCATCATCAGGCAGCCCCAGCATTTT,CASSFIIRQPQHF
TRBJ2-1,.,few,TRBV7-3,TGTGCCAGCAGCCCCGACGGTGCCAATGAGCAGTTCTTC,CASSPDGANEQFF
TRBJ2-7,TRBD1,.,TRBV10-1,TGCGCCAGCAGTCGCGCGACAGGGGCGTACGAGCAGTACTTC,CASSRATGAYEQYF
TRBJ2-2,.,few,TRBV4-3,TGCGCCAGCAGCCAAGTCTGGCAGGGTGACACCGGGGAGCTGTTTTTT,CASSQVWQGDTGELFF
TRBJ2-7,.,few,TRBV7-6,TGTGCCAGCAGCTTAGGGGGCTTAGAGGGAAAGTACGAGCAGTACTTC,CASSLGGLEGKYEQYF
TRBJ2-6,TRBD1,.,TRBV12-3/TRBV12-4,TGTGCCAGCAGTCTCGGGACAGACGCGAGTGGGGCCAACGTCCTGACTTTC,CASSLGTDASGANVLTF
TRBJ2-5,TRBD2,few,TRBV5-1,TGCGCCAGCAGCATCGGGACTAGGGTTGAGACCCAGTACTTC,CASSIGTRVETQYF
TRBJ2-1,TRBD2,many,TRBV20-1,TGCAGTGCTAGTAGTGTGGCTAGCGGGAGTTACAATGAGCAGTTCTTC,CSASSVASGSYNEQFF
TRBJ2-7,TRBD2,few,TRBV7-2,TGTGCCAGCAGCGTTTTTAGCGGGAGTGTTTACGAGCAGTACTTC,CASSVFSGSVYEQYF
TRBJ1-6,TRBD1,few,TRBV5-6,TGTGCCAGCAGCTTTGGGGACAGGGGGAATTCACCCCTCCACTTT,CASSFGDRGNSPLHF
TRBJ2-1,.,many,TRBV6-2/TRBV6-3,TGTGCCAGCAGTTACTCCGTAACTTCTGAGCAGTTCTTC,CASSYSVTSEQFF
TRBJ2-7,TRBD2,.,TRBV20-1,TGCAGTGCCCGAGGGGAACTAGCGGGGAACTACGAGCAGTACTTC,CSARGELAGNYEQYF
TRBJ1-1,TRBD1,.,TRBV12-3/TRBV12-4,TGTGCCAGCAGTTTTAGGACAGGGGAAAGGAGTGAAGCTTTCTTT,CASSFRTGERSEAFF
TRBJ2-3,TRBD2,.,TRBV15,TGTGCCATTCTGGGGCTAGCGGGCACAGATACGCAGTATTTT,CAILGLAGTDTQYF
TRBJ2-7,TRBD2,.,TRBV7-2,TGTGCCAGCAGCTTACTAGCGGGATACTACGAGCAGTACTTC,CASSLLAGYYEQYF
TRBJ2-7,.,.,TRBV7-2,TGTGCCAGCAGAGGGGGGGACATCTACGAGCAGTACTTC,CASRGGDIYEQYF
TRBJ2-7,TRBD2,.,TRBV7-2,TGTGCCAGCAGCTTCCGCCGACTAGCGGGATTTTACGAGCAGTACTTC,CASSFRRLAGFYEQYF
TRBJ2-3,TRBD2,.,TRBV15,TGTGCCACCGGAGTAGCGGGGGATACGCAGTATTTT,CATGVAGDTQYF
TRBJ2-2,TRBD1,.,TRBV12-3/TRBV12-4,TGTGCCAGCAGTTTAGCTTCAGGGGGCGGAGGGGAGCTGTTTTTT,CASSLASGGGGELFF